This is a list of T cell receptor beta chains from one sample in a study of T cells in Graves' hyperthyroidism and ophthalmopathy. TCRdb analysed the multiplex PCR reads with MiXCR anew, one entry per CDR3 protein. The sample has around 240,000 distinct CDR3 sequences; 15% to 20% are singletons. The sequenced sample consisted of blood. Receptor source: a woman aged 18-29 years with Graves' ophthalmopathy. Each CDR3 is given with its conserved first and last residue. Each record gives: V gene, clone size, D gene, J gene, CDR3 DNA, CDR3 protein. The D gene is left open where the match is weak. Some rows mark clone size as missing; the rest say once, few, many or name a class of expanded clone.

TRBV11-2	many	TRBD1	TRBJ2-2	TGTGCCAGCAGCTCATTGAAAGACAGGGGCGTTAGCTTCGGGGAGCTGTTTTTT	CASSSLKDRGVSFGELFF
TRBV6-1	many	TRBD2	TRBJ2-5	TGTGCCACCTCGGCACTAGCGGGGGAATCCATTCTGGAGACCCAGTACTTC	CATSALAGESILETQYF
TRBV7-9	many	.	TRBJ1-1	TGTGCCAGCAGCTTAGGGCCCAGGACAAACACTGAAGCTTTCTTT	CASSLGPRTNTEAFF
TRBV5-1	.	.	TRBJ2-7	TGCGCCAGCAGCTTGCTCGAAAGCTCCTACGAGCAGTACTTC	CASSLLESSYEQYF
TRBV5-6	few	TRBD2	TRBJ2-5	TGTGCCAGCAGCCTGACATTGACTAGCCTGCAGGAGACCCAGTACTTC	CASSLTLTSLQETQYF
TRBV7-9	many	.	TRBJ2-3	TGTGCCAGCAGCTTGGGGGCGGTAGCCTTCACAGATACGCAGTATTTT	CASSLGAVAFTDTQYF
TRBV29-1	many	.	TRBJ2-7	TGCAGCGTTGAAACCCCAGGGGCTGGTCCCTACGAGCAGTACTTC	CSVETPGAGPYEQYF
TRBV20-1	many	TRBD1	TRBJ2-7	TGCAGTGCTATGCCGGGACAGGGTACACACGAGCAGTACTTC	CSAMPGQGTHEQYF
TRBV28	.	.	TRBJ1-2	TGTGCCAGCAGCTCGAGGGAATTGGGCCTGAACGCTAACTATGACTACACCTTC	CASSSRELGLNANYDYTF
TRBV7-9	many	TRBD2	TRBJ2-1	TGTGCCAGCAGCTTCCCGCGCGTCGTGCTGGCGGGAGGCCACCACTACAATGAGCAGTTCTTC	CASSFPRVVLAGGHHYNEQFF
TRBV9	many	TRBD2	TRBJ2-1	TGTGCCAGCAGCCCTCTGAATGGACTAGCGGAAAAGCAGTTCTTC	CASSPLNGLAEKQFF
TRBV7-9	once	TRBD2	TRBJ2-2	TGTGCCAGCAGCTTAGGGCGGGAGCGTAACACCGGGGAGCTGTTTTTT	CASSLGRERNTGELFF
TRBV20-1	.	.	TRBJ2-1	TGCAGTGTATCCCCCGGAGCCTACAATGAGCAGTTCTTC	CSVSPGAYNEQFF
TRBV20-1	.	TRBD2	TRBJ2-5	TGCAGTGCTGGCGGGACTAGCGGGGGTTACCAGTACTTC	CSAGGTSGGYQYF
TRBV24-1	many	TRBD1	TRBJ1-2	TGTGCCACCAGTGACGTTGACAGGGACGATGGCTACACCTTC	CATSDVDRDDGYTF
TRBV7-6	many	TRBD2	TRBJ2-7	TGTGCCAGCAGCTTAGCGCCCGCGGGAGTCTTAGACGAGCAGTACTTC	CASSLAPAGVLDEQYF
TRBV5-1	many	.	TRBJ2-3	TGCGCCAGCAGCTTAGGCGGACCTGTCACAGATACGCAGTATTTT	CASSLGGPVTDTQYF
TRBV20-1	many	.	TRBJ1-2	TGCAGTGCTAGAGATCTCGCGTGTGTCGCCTATGGCTACACCTTC	CSARDLACVAYGYTF
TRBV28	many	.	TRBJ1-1	TGTGCCAGCAGTCCATTCCGGGGGTACACTGAAGCTTTCTTT	CASSPFRGYTEAFF
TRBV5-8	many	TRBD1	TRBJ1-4	TGTGCCAGCAGCCTGGGGCGGACAGGGAAGGAAAAACTGTTTTTT	CASSLGRTGKEKLFF
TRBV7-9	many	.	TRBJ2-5	TGTGCCAGCAGCTCCTCGGTACCTAGGGGGGAGACCCAGTACTTC	CASSSSVPRGETQYF
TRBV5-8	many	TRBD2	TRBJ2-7	TGTGCCAGCCATAGCGGGCCTAATTACGAGCAGTACTTC	CASHSGPNYEQYF
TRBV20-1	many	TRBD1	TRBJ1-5	TGCAGTGCTCCGCAGGGGGCGCGCAATCAGCCCCAGCATTTT	CSAPQGARNQPQHF
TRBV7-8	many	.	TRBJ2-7	TGTGCCAGCAGCTTAAACAGCCCCTACGAGCAGTACTTC	CASSLNSPYEQYF
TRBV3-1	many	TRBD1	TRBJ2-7	TGTGCCAGCAGCCAAGATCCGACAGGGGGAGAGCAGTACTTC	CASSQDPTGGEQYF
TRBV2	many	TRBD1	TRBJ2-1	TGTGCCAGCAGAGAAACAGGGGGTAATTCCAATGAGCAGTTCTTC	CASRETGGNSNEQFF
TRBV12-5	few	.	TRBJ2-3	TGTGCTAGTGGTGAACAGACGGATACGCAGTATTTT	CASGEQTDTQYF
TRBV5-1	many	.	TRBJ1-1	TGCGCCAGCAGCTTGGGTGAGGCGTCAGAAACTGAAGCTTTCTTT	CASSLGEASETEAFF
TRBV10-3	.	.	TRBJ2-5	TGTGCCATCAGCAGGGAAAATCGAGAGACCCAGTACTTC	CAISRENRETQYF
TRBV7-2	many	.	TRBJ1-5	TGTGCCAGCAGCAAAACGCACGATCAGCCCCAGCATTTT	CASSKTHDQPQHF
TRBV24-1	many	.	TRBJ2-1	TGTGCCACCAGTGATCAAATTGGACAGTACAATGAGCAGTTCTTC	CATSDQIGQYNEQFF
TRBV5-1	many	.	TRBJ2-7	TGCGCCAGCAGCTTGGACAGGTGGACCTACGAGCAGTACTTC	CASSLDRWTYEQYF
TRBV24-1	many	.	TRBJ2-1	TGTGCCACCAGTGAATCAAGCGGAGGCTCCTACAATGAGCAGTTCTTC	CATSESSGGSYNEQFF
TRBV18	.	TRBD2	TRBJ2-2	TGTGCCAGCTCACCCGGACTAGCGGGAGTCGGCGGGGAGCTGTTTTTT	CASSPGLAGVGGELFF
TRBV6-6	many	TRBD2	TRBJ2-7	TGTGCCAGCAGTTACTGGCGGGGGGGCCTCCCCCACGAGCAGTACTTC	CASSYWRGGLPHEQYF
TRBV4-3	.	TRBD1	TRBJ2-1	TGCGCCAGCAGCCAAGGACAGGGGACGGTACATGAGCAGTTCTTC	CASSQGQGTVHEQFF
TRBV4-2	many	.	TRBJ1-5	TGTGCCAGCAGCCGCTCCCTGGGACTGGAAAATCAGCCCCAGCATTTT	CASSRSLGLENQPQHF
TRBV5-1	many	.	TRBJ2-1	TGCGCCAGCAGCGCCGACGGTGCCTACAATGAGCAGTTCTTC	CASSADGAYNEQFF
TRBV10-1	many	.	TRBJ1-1	TGCGCCAGCAGTGAAGGCCGGGCCGAAAACACTGAAGCTTTCTTT	CASSEGRAENTEAFF
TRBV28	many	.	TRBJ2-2	TGTGCCAGCAGTTTATGGGGCCAGGGGAACACCGGGGAGCTGTTTTTT	CASSLWGQGNTGELFF
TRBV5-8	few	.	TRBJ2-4	TGTGCCAGCAGCTTGGACAACATTCAGTACTTC	CASSLDNIQYF
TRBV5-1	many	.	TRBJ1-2	TGCGCCAGCAGCTTGGGGGGGGCAGGAAACTATGGCTACACCTTC	CASSLGGAGNYGYTF
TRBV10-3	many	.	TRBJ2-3	TGTGCCATCAGTGAAATCACTAGCACAGATACGCAGTATTTT	CAISEITSTDTQYF
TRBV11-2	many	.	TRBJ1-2	TGTGCCAGCAGCTTATCAGTACTTCTTGGCTACACCTTC	CASSLSVLLGYTF
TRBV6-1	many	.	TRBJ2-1	TGTGCCAGCAGTTACGCTGGACATGGGGCCACTGAGCAGTTCTTC	CASSYAGHGATEQFF
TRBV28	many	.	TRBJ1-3	TGTGCCAGCAGATATCAACTCAATTCTGGAAACACCATATATTTT	CASRYQLNSGNTIYF
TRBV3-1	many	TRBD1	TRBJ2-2	TGTGCCAGCAGCCAGTATAACGGGGACAGCACCGGGGAGCTGTTTTTT	CASSQYNGDSTGELFF
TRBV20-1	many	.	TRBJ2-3	TGCAGTGCTAGGCGCGGGGCTAGCGAACACACAGATACGCAGTATTTT	CSARRGASEHTDTQYF
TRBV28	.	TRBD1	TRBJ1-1	TGTGCCAGCAGTTCCGGACAGGGACGTCTTGAAGCTTTCTTT	CASSSGQGRLEAFF
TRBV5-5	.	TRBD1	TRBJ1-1	TGTGCCAGCAGCTTACTACCAGGGGGCACCATGAACACTGAAGCTTTCTTT	CASSLLPGGTMNTEAFF
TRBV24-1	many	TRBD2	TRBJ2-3	TGTGCCACCAGTGACCCCGGACTAGCGGGCACAGATACGCAGTATTTT	CATSDPGLAGTDTQYF
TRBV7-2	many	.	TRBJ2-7	TGTGCCAGCAGCTTATGGCAGGGGACCTACGAGCAGTACTTC	CASSLWQGTYEQYF
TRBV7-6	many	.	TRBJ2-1	TGTGCCAGCAATGGGTGGGGTGAGCAGTTCTTC	CASNGWGEQFF
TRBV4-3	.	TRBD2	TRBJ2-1	TGCGTCAGCAGCCAAGAACCCCTAGCGGGAGGGCTCTACAATGAGCAGTTCTTC	CVSSQEPLAGGLYNEQFF
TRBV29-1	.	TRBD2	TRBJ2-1	TGCAGCGTCTCCGGGACTAGCGGGAGGTATGAGCAGTTCTTC	CSVSGTSGRYEQFF
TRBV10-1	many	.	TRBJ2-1	TGCGCCAGCAGTGAGGCAAACCTAGGGGAGCAGTTCTTC	CASSEANLGEQFF
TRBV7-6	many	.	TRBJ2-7	TGTGCCAGCAGCCCCGGTAGGGGTGGCCCCTACGAGCAGTACTTC	CASSPGRGGPYEQYF
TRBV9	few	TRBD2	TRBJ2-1	TGTGCCAGCAGCGTAGAGGCGGGGGGGCCTAGCAATGAGCAGTTCTTC	CASSVEAGGPSNEQFF
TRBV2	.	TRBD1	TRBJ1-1	TGTGCCAGCAGTGCATACAGGGGTGGGGGCACTGAAGCTTTCTTT	CASSAYRGGGTEAFF
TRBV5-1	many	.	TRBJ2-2	TGCGCCAGCAGCTCCCCCAGGCCCCCGAAGGCGAACACCGGGGAGCTGTTTTTT	CASSSPRPPKANTGELFF